This TCR beta chain was sequenced in a study of T cell responses to AZD1222 COVID-19 vaccine. Study-wide results and limits: Donors, mostly white British, included more females; clonal diversity was possibly underestimated. Baseline seropositivity characterized only six AZD1222 recipients.

Only one count was recorded for this clone. What it recognizes is unknown. There are 14 residues in the CDR3. Trimming pared 3 bases from V and 3 bases from J, leaving 11 bases between. CDR1 and CDR2 from the germline V gene are KGHSH and LQKENI. Only in-frame clones appear in the TCRdb table, and some are missing; sequencing was by immunoSEQ multiplex PCR. The sample yields more than 250,000 clones, about 92% seen once. Sequencing was performed on peripheral blood, taken on day 0 of AZD1222 vaccination. This chain connects TRBV18 to TRBJ1-2; no firm D call. The clonotype originates from an adult in good health. As DNA, the CDR3 is TGTGCCAGCTCACCCTTGGCGGAGGACTATGGCTACACCTTC. Its protein is CASSPLAEDYGYTF.